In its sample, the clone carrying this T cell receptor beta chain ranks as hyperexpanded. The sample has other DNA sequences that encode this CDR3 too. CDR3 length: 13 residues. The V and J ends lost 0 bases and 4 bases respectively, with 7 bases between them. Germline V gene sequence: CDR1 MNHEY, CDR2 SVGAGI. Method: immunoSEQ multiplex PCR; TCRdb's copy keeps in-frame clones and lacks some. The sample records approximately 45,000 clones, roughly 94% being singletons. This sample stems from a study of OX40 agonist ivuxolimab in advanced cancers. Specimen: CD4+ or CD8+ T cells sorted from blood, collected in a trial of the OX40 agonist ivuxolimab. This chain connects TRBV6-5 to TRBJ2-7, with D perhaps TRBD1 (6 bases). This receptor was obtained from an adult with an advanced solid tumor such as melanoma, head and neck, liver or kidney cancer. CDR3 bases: TGTGCCAGCAGTTACTCGACAGGATACGAGCAGTACTTC. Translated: CASSYSTGYEQYF.